This passage covers 22 T cell receptor beta chains from one sample sequenced in a study of blood T cell repertoires in COVID-19. Some clones are missing from TCRdb's copy, which holds only in-frame ones; the method was immunoSEQ multiplex PCR. In the table there are roughly 120,000 clones, just under 85% of which are singletons. Material: peripheral blood. Source of these receptors: a man aged 70 or older with active or convalescent COVID-19.

V and J are TRBV28 and TRBJ1-2; 10 bases line up with TRBD1. This CDR3 has 14 residues. Per the germline V gene, CDR1 is MDHEN and CDR2 is SYDVKM. V trimming: 5 bases; J trimming: 8 bases; junction bases outside the gene matches: 8. The CDR3 DNA follows: TGTGCCAGCAGTAAACGGGGGACAGGGGTGGGCTACACCTTC. Protein: CASSKRGTGVGYTF.

V usage is TRBV4-3 and J usage is TRBJ1-1; D call uncertain. Trimming shortened V by 0 bases and J by 3 bases, and 8 bases separated the two germline ends. This CDR3 has 14 amino acids. The V gene's germline CDR1 is LGHNA and CDR2 YSLEER. CDR3 residues: CASSQDLVDTEAFF. CDR3 nucleotides: TGCGCCAGCAGCCAAGATCTGGTAGACACTGAAGCTTTCTTT.

This clone was counted a few times. The chain joins TRBV19 to TRBJ1-2; 9 bases match TRBD1. J gave up 7 bases and V 9 bases, and 12 bases lay outside the gene matches. This CDR3 contains 14 residues. Germline CDR1 LNHDA, CDR2 SQIVND (reference sequence). The DNA for the CDR3 is TGTGCCAGCACCTATGTGGGACAGGGCACTGGCTACACCTTC. Its translation: CASTYVGQGTGYTF.

V usage is TRBV27 and J usage is TRBJ1-1; D might be TRBD1 (5 bases). Looked up from germline, CDR1 is MNHEY and CDR2 is SMNVEV (reference sequence). Trimming removed 6 bases at V and 1 base at J, with 15 bases between. CDR3 length: 15 amino acids. The DNA of the CDR3 is TGTGCCAGCAGCCCTTGGTCGGGGGAGAACACTGAAGCTTTCTTT. Its translation is CASSPWSGENTEAFF.

This clone was seen more than once but under ten times. V is TRBV6-1 and J is TRBJ2-3; 12 positions match TRBD1. V lost 1 base and J lost 5; bases outside the gene matches: 10. CDR3 length equals 18 residues. Per the germline V gene, CDR1 is MNHNS and CDR2 is SASEGT. The CDR3 loop is CASSEVVIGDRGRDTQYF. CDR3 nucleotides: TGTGCCAGCAGTGAAGTGGTGATCGGGGACAGGGGGCGAGATACGCAGTATTTT.

This clone has only a few counts. This chain links TRBV11-3 with TRBJ2-1, with D possibly being TRBD2 (6 bases). The V and J ends lost 3 bases and 7 bases respectively, with 13 bases between them. This CDR3 is built from 14 residues. CDR1 and CDR2 (germline): SGHNT, YENEEA. The CDR3 here is CASSLSGSRNEQFF. The CDR3 DNA is TGTGCCAGCAGCTTGAGCGGGTCTCGGAATGAGCAGTTCTTC.

V gene TRBV6-5 combines with J gene TRBJ2-1; tentatively, D is TRBD2 (5 bases). Between the trimmed V and J ends, which lost 4 bases and 0 bases, there was a span of 13 bases. Germline-derived CDR1 and CDR2 are MNHEY and SVGAGI. The CDR3 consists of 16 residues. In nucleotides, the CDR3 is TGTGCCAGCAGTTGGGCCCCGGGGAGCTCCTACAATGAGCAGTTCTTC. Translating gives CASSWAPGSSYNEQFF.

The rearrangement links TRBV4-1 to TRBJ2-7; TRBD1 aligns across 8 bases. The germline gives CDR1 MGHRA, CDR2 YSYEKL. CDR3 length equals 15 residues. V gave up 6 bases and J gave up 4 bases; unmatched junction bases: 11. In DNA form, the CDR3 reads TGCGCCAGCAGTCGAATGGAGGGACAGGCATACGAGCAGTACTTC. It specifies CASSRMEGQAYEQYF.

This rearrangement joins TRBV7-3 to TRBJ2-2; D not resolved. The CDR3 is 14 amino acids. V lost 0 bases and J 3 bases, leaving 5 bases between the germline ends. The germline CDR1 and CDR2 sequences are SGHTA and FQGTGA. CDR3 sequence reads: CASSLTAYTGELFF. The DNA of the CDR3 is TGTGCCAGCAGCTTAACGGCCTACACCGGGGAGCTGTTTTTT.

The chain combines TRBV28 with TRBJ1-5; no clear D gene. Trimming took off 5 bases at V and 6 bases at J, with 11 bases between the two ends. The germline gives CDR1 MDHEN, CDR2 SYDVKM. This CDR3 is built from 13 residues. The CDR3 bases are TGTGCCAGCAGTATAGAGGGAAGTCAGCCCCAGCATTTT. Its translation is CASSIEGSQPQHF.

The V call is TRBV5-6, the J call TRBJ1-1; D gene uncertain. Germline V gene data show CDR1 as SGHDT and CDR2 as YYEEEE. Trimming removed 0 bases at V and 6 bases at J, with 9 bases between. CDR3 length equals 13 residues. The CDR3 sequence is CASSLVGEAEAFF. DNA for the CDR3: TGTGCCAGCAGCTTGGTCGGGGAGGCTGAAGCTTTCTTT.

The V gene is TRBV19, the J gene TRBJ1-2; tentatively, D is TRBD1 (5 bases). The CDR3 contains 15 residues. Trimming pared 5 bases from V and 7 bases from J, leaving 20 bases between. Germline CDR1 reads LNHDA; CDR2 reads SQIVND (reference sequence). This CDR3 is CASSGSGFTMGGYTF. CDR3 sequence (DNA): TGTGCCAGTAGTGGATCAGGGTTCACGATGGGTGGCTACACCTTC.

The chain joins TRBV18 to TRBJ2-1, with D unresolved. The CDR3 is 13 amino acids. V was cut by 6 bases and J by 9 bases, with 15 bases left in between. The germline CDR1 and CDR2 sequences are KGHSH and LQKENI. CDR3: CASSARSFGEQFF. CDR3 sequence (DNA): TGTGCCAGCTCGGCTAGATCATTTGGTGAGCAGTTCTTC.

In DNA form, the CDR3 reads TGTGCCAGCAGCTTGCTAGGGGGGAACACCGGGGAGCTGTTTTTT. Protein product: CASSLLGGNTGELFF. The chain links TRBV5-4 to TRBJ2-2; D may be TRBD1 (6 bases). V gave up 1 base and J gave up 1 base, with 8 bases separating them. CDR1 SGHNT and CDR2 YYREEE come from the germline V gene (reference sequence). The CDR3 contains 15 residues. The whole variable domain, filled in from reference TRBV5-4 and TRBJ2-2, reads ETGVTQSPTHLIKTRGQQVTLRCSSQSGHNTVSWYQQALGQGPQFIFQYYREEENGRGNFPPRFSGLQFPNYSSELNVNALELDDSALYLCASSLLGGNTGELFFGEGSRLTVL.

The V gene is TRBV27, the J gene TRBJ1-5; perhaps TRBD1 as D (6 bases). Germline assignment: CDR1 MNHEY and CDR2 SMNVEV (reference sequence). The CDR3 covers 15 residues. The ends were cut back, 0 bases at V and 2 bases at J, with 8 bases in the middle. The CDR3 nucleotides are TGTGCCAGCAGTTTATCGACAGGCGGCAATCAGCCCCAGCATTTT. Translated: CASSLSTGGNQPQHF.

The V call is TRBV6-5, the J call TRBJ1-5, with a possible D match to TRBD1 (6 bases). Germline V gives CDR1 MNHEY, CDR2 SVGAGI. The CDR3 loop spans 15 amino acids. Trimming took 6 bases from V and 0 from J, leaving 12 bases between them. The CDR3 sequence is CASRGGRNSNQPQHF. CDR3 in DNA: TGTGCCAGCAGAGGGGGACGGAATAGCAATCAGCCCCAGCATTTT.

This sequence joins TRBV7-6 and TRBJ2-5; no reliable D call. In germline, CDR1 is SGHVS, CDR2 FNYEAQ. V was pared by 2 bases and J by 4 bases, with 11 bases between. The CDR3 length is 14 residues. The chain's CDR3 is CASSLIDGSETQYF. The CDR3 DNA reads TGTGCCAGCAGCTTAATTGACGGGTCAGAGACCCAGTACTTC.

On this clone: Other nucleotide sequences from this sample produce the same CDR3. The gene calls are TRBV18 and TRBJ2-7; no clear D gene. Germline V CDR1 and CDR2: KGHSH, LQKENI. V lost 3 bases and J 2 bases, leaving 5 bases between the germline ends. The CDR3 has 12 amino acids. The CDR3 reads CASSPRAYEQYF. The CDR3 nucleotides read TGTGCCAGCTCACCTCGAGCCTACGAGCAGTACTTC.

This clone was counted ten times or more. V and J are TRBV4-3 and TRBJ2-7; D call uncertain. Germline V gives CDR1 LGHNA, CDR2 YSLEER. The CDR3 extends over 17 amino acids. Trimming took off 4 bases at V and 0 bases at J, with 19 bases between the two ends. The CDR3 loop is CASSPALVGQDSYEQYF. The DNA for the CDR3 is TGCGCCAGCAGCCCCGCTTTGGTTGGGCAGGACTCCTACGAGCAGTACTTC.

In nucleotides, the CDR3 is TGTGCCAGCAGCTTGGAGATCCGGAGTGGGGGCTACACCTTC. Amino acid sequence: CASSLEIRSGGYTF. The chain employs TRBV5-6 and TRBJ1-2; no clear D gene. The CDR3 extends over 14 amino acids. V lost 0 bases and J lost 8, with 14 bases in between. The V gene's germline CDR1 is SGHDT and CDR2 YYEEEE.

This clone was seen more than once but under ten times. The rearrangement links TRBV19 to TRBJ1-4; TRBD1 aligns across 9 bases. Germline CDR1 and CDR2: LNHDA and SQIVND (reference sequence). J was trimmed by 7 bases and V by 4 bases; bases with no gene match: 1. CDR3 length equals 13 residues. For the CDR3, the DNA is TGTGCCAGTAGTACGGACAGGGGTGAAAAACTGTTTTTT. Its protein is CASSTDRGEKLFF.

The genes are TRBV13 and TRBJ1-1; D gene ambiguous. The CDR3 loop spans 16 amino acids. Trimming cost V 5 bases and J 0 bases, with 16 bases left between them. CDR1 PRHDT and CDR2 FYEKMQ come from the germline V gene (reference sequence). CDR3 sequence: CASSPLFRLLNTEAFF. CDR3 bases: TGTGCCAGCAGCCCGCTCTTTCGACTGTTGAACACTGAAGCTTTCTTT.